This passage covers 13 T cell receptor beta chains from one sample sequenced in a study of cytomegalovirus exposure and HLA in healthy donors. A multiplex PCR was run with 60 Vbeta primers and 13 Jbeta primers. Sequencing used immunoSEQ multiplex PCR; TCRdb keeps in-frame clones, though not all of them. Of 160,000 or so clones listed, roughly three quarters are singletons. The specimen was PBMCs. Receptors originate from a man between 18 and 35 years old in good health and CMV-seropositive.

The gene calls are TRBV27 and TRBJ1-5; tentative D call: TRBD1 (5 bases). The CDR3 has 14 amino acids. V shed 5 bases and J shed 3 bases, with 11 bases lying between them. CDR1 and CDR2 from the germline V gene are MNHEY and SMNVEV (reference sequence). This CDR3 is CASSPRQPNQPQHF. The CDR3 coding sequence is TGTGCCAGCAGTCCCCGACAGCCCAATCAGCCCCAGCATTTT.

This chain links TRBV5-4 with TRBJ1-1; the D is unclear. The CDR3 runs 12 residues. CDR1 SGHNT and CDR2 YYREEE come from the germline V gene (reference sequence). V was shortened by 4 bases and J by 2 bases, with 6 bases between the two germline ends. The CDR3 region is CASSPRNTEAFF. The CDR3 DNA sequence: TGTGCCAGCAGCCCGAGAAACACTGAAGCTTTCTTT.

The CDR3 loop is CAWSRQGAYGYTF. DNA for the CDR3: TGTGCCTGGAGTCGACAGGGCGCCTATGGCTACACCTTC. The chain recombines TRBV30 with TRBJ1-2, with TRBD1 matching 7 bases. V trimming: 2 bases; J trimming: 4 bases; junction bases outside the gene matches: 4. The CDR3 totals 13 residues. Germline V lookup: CDR1 GTSNPN, CDR2 SVGIG (reference sequence).

This clone appeared a single time. The chain combines TRBV29-1 with TRBJ1-1; D possibly corresponds to TRBD1 (5 bases). Germline V gene lookup returns CDR1 SQVTM and CDR2 ANQGSEA. The CDR3 is 13 amino acids. Trimming shortened V by 4 bases and J by 5 bases, and 14 bases separated the two germline ends. In DNA, the CDR3 is TGCAGCGTTGGGAGGGGCGGAGAAACTGAAGCTTTCTTT. It codes for CSVGRGGETEAFF. Full variable domain (missing parts from reference TRBV29-1 and TRBJ1-1): SAVISQKPSRDICQRGTSLTIQCQVDSQVTMMFWYRQQPGQSLTLIATANQGSEATYESGFVIDKFPISRPNLTFSTLTVSNMSPEDSSIYLCSVGRGGETEAFFGQGTRLTVV.

In its sample, this clone was seen a few times. The chain carries TRBV7-6 and TRBJ2-7; TRBD2 agrees at 9 bases. V lost 3 bases and J lost 4; bases outside the gene matches: 4. CDR1 SGHVS and CDR2 FNYEAQ come from the germline V gene. The CDR3 has 14 residues. The CDR3 DNA follows: TGTGCCAGCAGCTTCGGGACTAGCATGTACGAGCAGTACGTC. This codes for CASSFGTSMYEQYV.

The chain carries TRBV4-1 and TRBJ2-2, with D tentatively TRBD1 (6 bases). Germline CDR1 reads MGHRA; CDR2 reads YSYEKL. The ends were cut back, 4 bases at V and 4 bases at J, with 13 bases in the middle. The CDR3 covers 15 residues. The CDR3 nucleotides are TGCGCCAGCAGCCGGGGAACAGGGCCCACCGGGGAGCTGTTTTTT. It encodes CASSRGTGPTGELFF.

This clone has a single count. The genes are TRBV9 and TRBJ1-2, with D possibly matching TRBD1 (5 bases). V was pared by 3 bases and J by 4 bases, with 10 bases between. This CDR3 region has 13 residues. Germline V CDR1 and CDR2: SGDLS, YYNGEE. CDR3: CASSGRGGYGYTF. The CDR3 DNA follows: TGTGCCAGCAGCGGGAGGGGAGGCTATGGCTACACCTTC. Combining the CDR3 with reference TRBV9 and TRBJ1-2 gives the whole variable domain DSGVTQTPKHLITATGQRVTLRCSPRSGDLSVYWYQQSLDQGLQFLIQYYNGEERAKGNILERFSAQQFPDLHSELNLSSLELGDSALYFCASSGRGGYGYTFGSGTRLTVV.

The CDR3 here is CASSAGDTQYF. Here the CDR3 DNA reads TGTGCCAGCAGCGCCGGAGATACGCAGTATTTT. The rearrangement uses TRBV9 and TRBJ2-3, with D uncertain. Trimming shortened V by 3 bases and J by 5 bases, and 4 bases separated the two germline ends. The CDR3 consists of 11 residues. CDR1 and CDR2 from the germline V gene are SGDLS and YYNGEE.

In regard to this clone: The junction does not match germline at one end; this may be a read error. The V and J genes are TRBV11-1 and TRBJ1-1, with 8 bases identical to TRBD1. CDR1 is SGHAT, CDR2 FQDESV, per germline (reference sequence). The CDR3 totals 16 residues. The CDR3 DNA follows: TGTGTCAGCGAGTCAAGGCAGGGGGCAGGGAACACTGAAGCTTTCTTT. Translation: CVSESRQGAGNTEAFF.

This clone was observed a single time. This CDR3 reads CASSSLRQGQNTEAFF. The CDR3 DNA is TGTGCCAGCAGTTCCCTCAGACAGGGGCAAAACACTGAAGCTTTCTTT. The V and J genes are TRBV27 and TRBJ1-1; 8 nucleotides agree with TRBD1. V shed 4 bases, J shed 2 bases, and the junction held 9 bases outside the gene matches. Germline V CDR1 and CDR2: MNHEY, SMNVEV (reference sequence). This CDR3 spans 16 amino acids.

The V call is TRBV15, the J call TRBJ2-1, with D possibly TRBD1 on 7 matching bases. From germline, CDR1 is LNHNV and CDR2 YYDKDF (reference sequence). V lost 5 bases, J lost 6 bases, and 17 bases lay in between. This CDR3 is 15 amino acids long. The CDR3 sequence: CATSPSRGVGNEQFF. The CDR3 DNA sequence: TGTGCCACCAGCCCCTCCAGGGGGGTGGGCAATGAGCAGTTCTTC.

V gene TRBV27 combines with J gene TRBJ1-5; tentative D call: TRBD1 (6 bases). This CDR3 comprises 14 residues. The V gene lost 7 bases and the J gene lost 0 bases, with 10 bases spanning the gap. Germline-derived CDR1 and CDR2 are MNHEY and SMNVEV (reference sequence). CDR3 in amino acids: CASTDRYSNQPQHF. The CDR3, as DNA: TGTGCCAGCACGGACAGATATAGCAATCAGCCCCAGCATTTT.

The chain couples TRBV6-1 to TRBJ2-1; D might be TRBD2 (5 bases). The length of the CDR3 is 10 residues. V dropped 7 bases and J dropped 14 bases, with 12 bases sitting between them. Germline CDR1 and CDR2: MNHNS and SASEGT. The chain's CDR3 is CASTAGGEFF. Here the CDR3 DNA reads TGTGCCAGCACGGCGGGTGGTGAGTTCTTC.